Below, 30 T cell receptor beta chains from the same sample are listed, as sequenced in a study of a mutant IDH1 vaccine in newly diagnosed glioma. Assay used: immunoSEQ multiplex PCR; TCRdb lists only in-frame clones, some missing. Of tens of thousands of clones listed, about four fifths are singletons. Their target antigens are unknown. Time point of the sample: week 11, during vaccination. Vaccine doses each comprised 300 ug of mutant IDH1 20-mer peptide, with topical imiquimod. The sample in question was PBMCs, obtained from a glioma patient whose treatment included an IDH1 peptide vaccine. Receptor source: a man aged 50-60 years with glioma.

This clone has just one count. The genes are TRBV9 and TRBJ2-1; no reliable D call. The CDR3 totals 15 residues. The V and J ends lost 3 bases and 0 bases respectively, with 10 bases between them. Germline lookup yields CDR1 SGDLS and CDR2 YYNGEE. The CDR3 DNA follows: TGTGCCAGCAGCGAGAGTCTTAGCTCCTACAATGAGCAGTTCTTC. Amino acid sequence: CASSESLSSYNEQFF.

This chain links TRBV2 with TRBJ1-1, with TRBD1 as a possible D gene (6 bases). In germline, CDR1 is SNHLY, CDR2 FYNNEI. Trimming stripped 11 bases from V and 0 bases from J, with 16 bases between. The CDR3 is 14 residues long. The CDR3 loop reads CAFRAGEVNTEAFF. The CDR3 DNA sequence: TGTGCCTTCAGGGCAGGGGAGGTGAACACTGAAGCTTTCTTT.

The CDR3 loop reads CASSLRATTTYNSPLHF. For the CDR3, the DNA is TGTGCCAGCAGCTTAAGGGCGACCACGACGTATAATTCACCCCTCCACTTT. The chain is built from TRBV7-6 and TRBJ1-6; the D is unclear. The CDR3 length is 17 residues. From germline, CDR1 is SGHVS and CDR2 FNYEAQ. Between the trimmed V and J ends, which lost 2 bases and 4 bases, there was a span of 15 bases.

V gene TRBV19 combines with J gene TRBJ2-1; TRBD2 matches 9 bases. Trimming took 7 bases from V and 7 from J; bases not matched to a gene: 5. This CDR3 has 13 amino acids. CDR1 and CDR2 (germline): LNHDA, SQIVND (reference sequence). CDR3 protein: CASKVAGVNEQFF. DNA of the CDR3: TGTGCCAGTAAGGTAGCGGGAGTTAATGAGCAGTTCTTC.

The chain carries TRBV11-3 and TRBJ2-2; TRBD2 aligns across 15 bases. Germline CDR1 is SGHNT and CDR2 is YENEEA. The ends lost 9 bases at V and 0 bases at J; junction bases unmatched: 11. This CDR3 has 19 amino acids. The CDR3 sequence is CARMGPGTSGGTNTGELFF. CDR3 nucleotide sequence: TGTGCCAGAATGGGACCGGGGACTAGCGGGGGGACGAACACCGGGGAGCTGTTTTTT. The variable domain in full, with the rest retrieved from reference TRBV11-3 and TRBJ2-2, is EAGVVQSPRYKIIEKKQPVAFWCNPISGHNTLYWYLQNLGQGPELLIRYENEEAVDDSQLPKDRFSAERLKGVDSTLKIQPAELGDSAVYLCARMGPGTSGGTNTGELFFGEGSRLTVL.

The chain employs TRBV11-2 and TRBJ1-2; a possible D gene is TRBD1 (6 bases). The V and J ends lost 8 bases and 7 bases respectively, with 17 bases between them. CDR3 length equals 13 residues. The germline gives CDR1 SGHAT, CDR2 FQNNGV. CDR3 sequence (DNA): TGTGCCAGCGAGGCGGACAGTAGGTCTGGCTACACCTTC. This encodes CASEADSRSGYTF.

The chain uses TRBV6-4 and TRBJ2-1, with 9 bases matching TRBD2. With 6 bases clipped from V and 0 bases from J, the junction kept 3 bases outside the gene matches. The CDR3 length is 15 residues. In germline, CDR1 is MRHNA, CDR2 SNTAGT. The CDR3: CASRRLAASYNEQFF. DNA of the CDR3: TGTGCCAGCAGGCGACTAGCGGCCTCCTACAATGAGCAGTTCTTC.

This clone came up once. The gene calls are TRBV19 and TRBJ2-1; TRBD1 matches at 9 bases. V shed 4 bases, J shed 7 bases, and the junction held 8 bases outside the gene matches. The CDR3 is 15 residues long. Germline CDR1 is LNHDA and CDR2 is SQIVND (reference sequence). CDR3 in amino acids: CASSSTGGAGNEQFF. In nucleotides, the CDR3 is TGTGCCAGTAGTAGTACAGGGGGCGCGGGGAATGAGCAGTTCTTC.

This chain joins TRBV27 and TRBJ1-2; TRBD1 might be the D (5 bases). V lost 2 bases and J lost 4, with 8 bases in between. Germline CDR1 is MNHEY and CDR2 is SMNVEV (reference sequence). This CDR3 contains 13 residues. As DNA, the CDR3 is TGTGCCAGCAGTTTAAGGGGAGCCTATGGCTACACCTTC. It encodes CASSLRGAYGYTF.

The count of this clone is one. The V and J genes are TRBV10-2 and TRBJ1-1, with a possible D match to TRBD1 (6 bases). Per germline, CDR1 WSHSY and CDR2 SAAADI. V was shortened by 4 bases and J by 4 bases, with 10 bases between the two germline ends. The CDR3 has 13 amino acids. Here the CDR3 DNA reads TGCGCCAGCAGTGGTCAGGGGAGCACTGAAGCTTTCTTT. Protein sequence: CASSGQGSTEAFF.

The chain couples TRBV15 to TRBJ2-7; D not resolved. V lost 3 bases to trimming and J lost 0 bases, with 9 bases between them. Looked up from germline, CDR1 is LNHNV and CDR2 is YYDKDF (reference sequence). This CDR3 is built from 14 residues. The chain's CDR3 is CATSSSRNSYEQYF. Here the CDR3 DNA reads TGTGCCACCAGCAGTTCCAGGAACTCCTACGAGCAGTACTTC.

The rearrangement uses TRBV2 and TRBJ2-5, with D hard to call. The CDR3 consists of 13 residues. Germline V lookup: CDR1 SNHLY, CDR2 FYNNEI. V lost 6 bases to trimming and J lost 3 bases, with 11 bases between them. CDR3 protein: CASRLGFEETQYF. Written as DNA, the CDR3 is TGTGCCAGCAGATTAGGGTTTGAAGAGACCCAGTACTTC.

In its sample, this clone was seen once. This chain links TRBV11-2 with TRBJ1-2; 12 positions match TRBD1. The CDR3 contains 16 residues. V was pared by 0 bases and J by 4 bases, with 3 bases of the junction left unmatched. Per the germline V gene, CDR1 is SGHAT and CDR2 is FQNNGV. DNA of the CDR3: TGTGCCAGCAGCTTAGAGGGACAGGGGGCGGGCTATGGCTACACCTTC. It specifies CASSLEGQGAGYGYTF.

This chain links TRBV14 with TRBJ2-3, with no clear D. CDR1 is SGHDN and CDR2 is FVKESK in the germline V gene. Trimming left V 0 bases short and J 6 bases short, with 7 bases between. The CDR3 loop spans 13 amino acids. The CDR3 coding sequence is TGTGCCAGCAGCCAAGATTTTGGGGATACGCAGTATTTT. Translated: CASSQDFGDTQYF.

The rearrangement uses TRBV19 and TRBJ2-7; no reliable D call. Germline V gene lookup returns CDR1 LNHDA and CDR2 SQIVND (reference sequence). The CDR3 runs 13 residues. V shed 1 base and J shed 6 bases, with 10 bases lying between them. CDR3 bases: TGTGCCAGTAGTATAGGGGCAGGCTCCGAGCAGTACTTC. Translation gives CASSIGAGSEQYF.

This clone appeared a single time. The chain carries TRBV11-3 and TRBJ2-3, with TRBD1 matching 12 bases. The CDR3 runs 15 residues. The V gene's germline CDR1 is SGHNT and CDR2 YENEEA. The V gene end was trimmed by 5 bases and the J gene end by 6 bases; junction bases not matched to a gene: 6. The CDR3 DNA reads TGTGCCAGCAGCATGGGACAGGGGGCCGGGGATACGCAGTATTTT. It encodes CASSMGQGAGDTQYF.

The V call is TRBV19, the J call TRBJ1-5; 8 bases align to TRBD1. Trimming removed 3 bases from V and 5 bases from J; junction bases left unmatched: 12. Germline V gene sequence: CDR1 LNHDA, CDR2 SQIVND (reference sequence). There are 17 residues in the CDR3. CDR3: CASSIRDRYLLDQPQHF. CDR3 coding DNA: TGTGCCAGTAGTATTCGGGACAGGTATTTACTAGATCAGCCCCAGCATTTT.

This sequence joins TRBV28 and TRBJ2-7, with a possible D match to TRBD1 (7 bases). Deletions cut 5 bases from V and 4 bases from J, with 18 bases between. Looked up from germline, CDR1 is MDHEN and CDR2 is SYDVKM. The CDR3 spans 15 residues. CDR3 in amino acids: CASSPQTRGRYEQYF. The CDR3 DNA follows: TGTGCCAGCAGTCCACAAACCAGGGGGAGGTACGAGCAGTACTTC.

The V call is TRBV6-1, the J call TRBJ2-1; TRBD2 matches at 7 bases. Losses at the gene ends were 8 bases for V and 4 bases for J; bases not matched to a gene: 5. Germline CDR1 is MNHNS and CDR2 is SASEGT. The CDR3 covers 13 residues. The CDR3 protein is CASAGVLYNEQFF. CDR3 coding DNA: TGTGCCAGCGCGGGAGTACTTTACAATGAGCAGTTCTTC.

J is TRBJ1-1 and V is TRBV27; possible D gene TRBD1, 6 bases. Germline CDR1 is MNHEY and CDR2 is SMNVEV (reference sequence). The length of the CDR3 is 15 residues. With 2 bases removed from V and 1 base from J, the gap between germline ends came to 11 bases. Here the CDR3 reads CASSLGGRGNTEAFF. CDR3 in DNA: TGTGCCAGCAGTTTAGGGGGGCGAGGGAACACTGAAGCTTTCTTT.

This chain joins TRBV7-8 and TRBJ2-3; D not certain. This CDR3 region has 12 residues. Germline CDR1 SGHVS, CDR2 FQNEAQ. V lost 4 bases and J 4 bases, leaving 6 bases between the germline ends. The CDR3 sequence is CASSSIADTQYF. The CDR3 DNA is TGTGCCAGCAGCTCCATTGCAGATACGCAGTATTTT.

In this sample, this clone turned up once. The V call is TRBV6-1, the J call TRBJ2-2; 8 positions match TRBD1. Losses at the gene ends were 3 bases for V and 3 bases for J; bases not matched to a gene: 3. Per germline, CDR1 MNHNS and CDR2 SASEGT. The CDR3 covers 15 residues. CDR3 coding DNA: TGTGCCAGCAGTGACAGGGACAGGTACACCGGGGAGCTGTTTTTT. Its protein product is CASSDRDRYTGELFF.

This chain links TRBV25-1 with TRBJ2-5; D is undetermined. The CDR3 is 13 amino acids. Germline CDR1 is MGHDK and CDR2 is SYGVNS. V lost 6 bases and J 2 bases, leaving 10 bases between the germline ends. DNA of the CDR3: TGTGCCAGCAGCCTATGGGGTCAAGAGACCCAGTACTTC. Translation gives CASSLWGQETQYF.

This chain uses TRBV2 with TRBJ1-3, with TRBD1 as a possible D gene (6 bases). Germline assignment: CDR1 SNHLY and CDR2 FYNNEI. V lost 7 bases, J lost 2 bases, and 9 bases lay in between. The CDR3 spans 13 residues. The DNA for the CDR3 is TGTGCCAGCACCCAGGGGACTGGAAACACCATATATTTT. It yields the protein CASTQGTGNTIYF.

The CDR3 loop reads CAWSRPSTDTQYF. As DNA, the CDR3 is TGTGCCTGGTCGAGGCCAAGCACAGATACGCAGTATTTT. This chain uses TRBV30 with TRBJ2-3; D is unclear. The V end lost 5 bases, the J end lost 0 bases, and 9 bases lay between the germline ends. Germline loops: CDR1 GTSNPN, CDR2 SVGIG (reference sequence). CDR3 length: 13 residues.

This chain connects TRBV4-2 to TRBJ2-7; D perhaps matches TRBD2 (6 bases). Germline assignment: CDR1 LGHNA and CDR2 YNFKEQ. This CDR3 region has 13 residues. The ends were cut back, 7 bases at V and 2 bases at J, with 12 bases in the middle. CDR3 sequence reads: CASKLADTYEQYF. DNA of the CDR3: TGTGCCAGCAAATTAGCGGATACCTACGAGCAGTACTTC.

The chain carries TRBV4-2 and TRBJ2-2; no firm D call. This CDR3 is built from 15 residues. The germline V and J ends were trimmed by 1 base and 4 bases, with 10 bases remaining between them. Germline V lookup: CDR1 LGHNA, CDR2 YNFKEQ. CDR3 protein: CASSQAERRTGELFF. The CDR3 coding sequence is TGTGCCAGCAGCCAAGCAGAAAGGCGCACCGGGGAGCTGTTTTTT.

The rearrangement joins TRBV19 to TRBJ2-5, with 9 bases identical to TRBD2. Trimming removed 6 bases from V and 2 bases from J; junction bases left unmatched: 7. CDR3 size: 15 residues. Germline V gene data show CDR1 as LNHDA and CDR2 as SQIVND (reference sequence). CDR3 residues: CASSPGLAGQETQYF. The CDR3 DNA follows: TGTGCCAGTAGCCCTGGGCTAGCGGGACAAGAGACCCAGTACTTC.

The rearrangement joins TRBV18 to TRBJ1-1; D perhaps matches TRBD1 (5 bases). Trimming left V 3 bases short and J 2 bases short, with 13 bases between. The CDR3 is 15 residues long. Looked up from germline, CDR1 is KGHSH and CDR2 is LQKENI. CDR3 DNA sequence: TGTGCCAGCTCACCGGGGTTGGGGCCCAACACTGAAGCTTTCTTT. This sequence encodes CASSPGLGPNTEAFF.

The chain joins TRBV29-1 to TRBJ2-7, with TRBD1 identical over 7 bases. With 6 bases clipped from V and 1 base from J, the junction kept 3 bases outside the gene matches. CDR3 size: 12 residues. The germline CDR1 and CDR2 sequences are SQVTM and ANQGSEA. The CDR3 loop reads CSVGGESYEQYF. CDR3 nucleotides: TGCAGCGTAGGGGGCGAGTCCTACGAGCAGTACTTC.